The 19 T cell receptor beta chains listed next were all sequenced from one sample in a study of vaccination and CD4 T cells after COVID-19. The treatment: roughly ten-day PBMC culture with coronavirus spike peptide pools or control peptides (ViraFEST assay). The unexposed donor gave CD4+ T cells before the COVID-19 pandemic (2011-2018). Their recognized antigens are unknown. CD4+ T cells that had been cultured provided DNA sequenced with the Oncomine TCR Beta short-read assay. Cultured CD4+ T cells were the source of extracted genomic DNA. TCRdb called the PCR reads again in MiXCR, with one record for every CDR3 protein. The table records some 11,000 distinct CDR3 sequences, less than 40% of them present only once. Sequencing used CD4+ T cells from blood, cultured in vitro. The receptors here all came from a human donor in good health.

J is TRBJ2-7 and V is TRBV6-1; D is unresolved. Germline V lookup: CDR1 MNHNS, CDR2 SASEGT. The CDR3 has 17 amino acids. V lost 7 bases and J 2 bases, leaving 24 bases between the germline ends. The CDR3 sequence is CASNPPPGRKSPYEQYF. The CDR3 DNA follows: TGTGCCAGCAATCCCCCCCCGGGTAGGAAGAGCCCCTACGAGCAGTACTTC.

The chain has TRBV4-2 and TRBJ2-3; no reliable D call. Germline lookup yields CDR1 LGHNA and CDR2 YNFKEQ. The CDR3 consists of 15 residues. Trimming shortened V by 0 bases and J by 0 bases, and 7 bases separated the two germline ends. DNA for the CDR3: TGTGCCAGCAGCCAAGACGGACCCAGCACAGATACGCAGTATTTT. Translating gives CASSQDGPSTDTQYF.

This clonotype has just a few counts. The chain combines TRBV20-1 with TRBJ1-5, with D perhaps TRBD1 (5 bases). CDR3 size: 12 residues. Germline CDR1 and CDR2: DFQATT and SNEGSKA (reference sequence). V lost 3 bases and J lost 3, with 6 bases in between. CDR3 sequence reads: CSARDNNQPQHF. In DNA, the CDR3 is TGCAGTGCTAGGGACAACAATCAGCCCCAGCATTTT.

This clonotype was detected only a few times. The chain has TRBV19 and TRBJ2-5; TRBD2 matches at 9 bases. The germline gives CDR1 LNHDA, CDR2 SQIVND (reference sequence). J lost 4 bases, V lost 6 bases, and 0 bases had no gene match. The length of the CDR3 is 12 residues. The CDR3 DNA sequence: TGTGCCAGTAGACTAGCGGGAGAGACCCAGTACTTC. Translating it yields CASRLAGETQYF.

The chain uses TRBV28 and TRBJ2-7; no definite D call. Per the germline V gene, CDR1 is MDHEN and CDR2 is SYDVKM. Trimming left V 10 bases short and J 2 bases short, with 12 bases between. The CDR3 loop spans 12 amino acids. The CDR3, as DNA: TGTGCCACCCTCCGGCCTCCCTACGAGCAGTACTTC. It yields the protein CATLRPPYEQYF.

The gene calls are TRBV9 and TRBJ2-1; weak D call: TRBD2 (6 bases). V was shortened by 0 bases and J by 10 bases, with 17 bases between the two germline ends. CDR3 length equals 15 residues. Germline values: CDR1 SGDLS, CDR2 YYNGEE. The CDR3 coding sequence is TGTGCCAGCAGCGTAGATTGGACTACCGTTAGGGAGCAGTTCTTC. Residues: CASSVDWTTVREQFF.

This chain connects TRBV30 to TRBJ1-6; D is possibly TRBD1 (6 bases). Germline V gene lookup returns CDR1 GTSNPN and CDR2 SVGIG (reference sequence). This CDR3 is built from 15 residues. The V end lost 0 bases, the J end lost 6 bases, and 12 bases lay between the germline ends. Here the CDR3 reads CAWSVRAGANSPLHF. CDR3 nucleotides: TGTGCCTGGAGTGTACGGGCAGGGGCTAATTCACCCCTCCACTTT.

This clonotype counts as medium-sized. The chain carries TRBV2 and TRBJ1-2; D not resolved. Germline CDR1 and CDR2: SNHLY and FYNNEI. The CDR3 spans 14 residues. V lost 4 bases and J lost 12, with 21 bases in between. CDR3 DNA sequence: TGTGCCAGCAGTGCCATCCGGGATGCCGCCCGTCACACCTTC. This sequence encodes CASSAIRDAARHTF.

The V call is TRBV20-1, the J call TRBJ1-5, with D perhaps TRBD1 (5 bases). CDR3 length equals 16 residues. V gave up 2 bases and J gave up 7 bases, with 21 bases separating them. CDR1 is DFQATT, CDR2 SNEGSKA, per germline (reference sequence). The CDR3 loop is CSARRTAAGSGQPQHF. The DNA of the CDR3 is TGCAGTGCTAGACGCACAGCGGCAGGGTCGGGACAGCCCCAGCATTTT.

The rearrangement links TRBV7-9 to TRBJ1-2; no definite D call. Between the trimmed V and J ends, which lost 2 bases and 2 bases, there was a span of 6 bases. This CDR3 spans 13 amino acids. In germline, CDR1 is SEHNR, CDR2 FQNEAQ (reference sequence). DNA of the CDR3: TGTGCCAGCAGCTTACAAAAGAACTATGGCTACACCTTC. The encoded protein is CASSLQKNYGYTF.

The chain uses TRBV20-1 and TRBJ1-3, with D possibly TRBD1 on 6 matching bases. Germline V lookup: CDR1 DFQATT, CDR2 SNEGSKA (reference sequence). The ends were cut back, 5 bases at V and 4 bases at J, with 15 bases in the middle. This CDR3 region has 14 residues. CDR3 DNA: TGCAGTGCTCGGAGGGGGGAAGAGGGAAACACCATATATTTT. This codes for CSARRGEEGNTIYF.

The chain joins TRBV10-3 to TRBJ1-1; D gene unclear. The V end was cut by 0 bases, the J end by 8 bases, with 19 bases between. The CDR3 is 16 amino acids. Germline V CDR1 and CDR2: ENHRY, SYGVKD. The CDR3 DNA reads TGTGCCATCAGTGAGTCGACAAAAAGCCTAAGGTGGGAAGCTTTCTTT. Translation gives CAISESTKSLRWEAFF.

The V call is TRBV20-1, the J call TRBJ2-5, with 7 bases lining up with TRBD1. Unmatched junction bases numbered 1, after V lost 5 bases and J lost 4 bases. The germline gives CDR1 DFQATT, CDR2 SNEGSKA (reference sequence). CDR3 length equals 11 residues. In DNA, the CDR3 is TGCAGTGCTCACAGGGGAGAGACCCAGTACTTC. This translates into CSAHRGETQYF.

The J gene is TRBJ1-6, the V gene TRBV19, with 7 bases aligning to TRBD1. Germline assignment: CDR1 LNHDA and CDR2 SQIVND (reference sequence). Trimming at V came to 6 bases and at J to 6 bases, leaving 5 bases not matched to a gene. The length of the CDR3 is 14 residues. The CDR3, as DNA: TGTGCCAGTAGCGAACAGGGGTCTAATTCACCCCTCCACTTT. Residues: CASSEQGSNSPLHF.

This clonotype showed up just a few times. The V and J genes are TRBV6-5 and TRBJ2-7, with D possibly matching TRBD2 (6 bases). Germline V lookup: CDR1 MNHEY, CDR2 SVGAGI. This CDR3 is 17 amino acids long. V lost 2 bases and J lost 4, with 21 bases in between. The CDR3 DNA is TGTGCCAGCAGTTACGCCGCGTCGGGGACTTTGGTATACGAGCAGTACTTC. This encodes CASSYAASGTLVYEQYF.

This sequence joins TRBV19 and TRBJ1-2; D may be TRBD1 (5 bases). V gave up 3 bases and J gave up 0 bases, with 11 bases separating them. Germline V gene sequence: CDR1 LNHDA, CDR2 SQIVND (reference sequence). CDR3 size: 15 residues. The DNA of the CDR3 is TGTGCCAGTAGTATCTCTAGGACAACTAACTATGGCTACACCTTC. Protein sequence: CASSISRTTNYGYTF. The full variable domain, in which reference TRBV19 and TRBJ1-2 provide the parts outside the CDR3, is DGGITQSPKYLFRKEGQNVTLSCEQNLNHDAMYWYRQDPGQGLRLIYYSQIVNDFQKGDIAEGYSVSREKKESFPLTVTSAQKNPTAFYLCASSISRTTNYGYTFGSGTRLTVV.

This chain joins TRBV30 and TRBJ2-5; 7 nucleotides agree with TRBD2. The CDR3 has 14 residues. After removal of 2 bases from V and 5 bases from J, the junction contained 8 bases not matched to a gene. Germline assignment: CDR1 GTSNPN and CDR2 SVGIG (reference sequence). The CDR3 DNA sequence: TGTGCCTGGAGTCGAGGGAGGGCCGAGGAGACCCAGTACTTC. Protein product: CAWSRGRAEETQYF.

The J gene is TRBJ2-7, the V gene TRBV28; a weak D match, TRBD2 (6 bases). V gave up 7 bases and J gave up 1 base, with 14 bases separating them. CDR1 MDHEN and CDR2 SYDVKM come from the germline V gene. This CDR3 comprises 14 residues. The CDR3 DNA reads TGTGCCAGCACCTTAGGAGGGTTTTCCTACGAGCAGTACTTC. This codes for CASTLGGFSYEQYF.

The chain uses TRBV20-1 and TRBJ2-1; 12 positions match TRBD2. Germline V lookup: CDR1 DFQATT, CDR2 SNEGSKA (reference sequence). This CDR3 is 14 amino acids long. CDR3 sequence reads: CSGVLAGGYNEQFF. Here the CDR3 DNA reads TGCAGCGGCGTACTAGCGGGAGGTTACAATGAGCAGTTCTTC.